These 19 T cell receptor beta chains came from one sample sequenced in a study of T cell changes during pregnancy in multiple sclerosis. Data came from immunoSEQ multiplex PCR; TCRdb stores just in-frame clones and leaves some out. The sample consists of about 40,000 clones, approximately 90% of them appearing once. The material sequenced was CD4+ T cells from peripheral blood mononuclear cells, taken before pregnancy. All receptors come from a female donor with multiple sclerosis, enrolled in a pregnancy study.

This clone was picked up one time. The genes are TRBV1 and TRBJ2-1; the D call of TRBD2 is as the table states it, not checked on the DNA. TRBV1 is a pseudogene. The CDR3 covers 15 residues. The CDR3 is CTSSPTSGGHNEQFF. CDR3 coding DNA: TGCACCAGCAGCCCCACTAGCGGGGGCCACAATGAGCAGTTCTTC.

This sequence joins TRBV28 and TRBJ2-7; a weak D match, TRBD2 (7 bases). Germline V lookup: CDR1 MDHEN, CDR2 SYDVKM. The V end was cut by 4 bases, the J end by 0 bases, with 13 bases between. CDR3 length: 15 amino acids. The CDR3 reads CASSWGGTGSYEQYF. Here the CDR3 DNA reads TGTGCCAGCAGTTGGGGGGGCACGGGCTCCTACGAGCAGTACTTC.

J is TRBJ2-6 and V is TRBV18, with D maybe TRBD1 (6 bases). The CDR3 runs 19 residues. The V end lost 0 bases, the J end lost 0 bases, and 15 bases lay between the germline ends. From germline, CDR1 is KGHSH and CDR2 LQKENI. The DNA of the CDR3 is TGTGCCAGCTCACCACCATTTGGGACGGACAGCTCTGGGGCCAACGTCCTGACTTTC. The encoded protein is CASSPPFGTDSSGANVLTF.

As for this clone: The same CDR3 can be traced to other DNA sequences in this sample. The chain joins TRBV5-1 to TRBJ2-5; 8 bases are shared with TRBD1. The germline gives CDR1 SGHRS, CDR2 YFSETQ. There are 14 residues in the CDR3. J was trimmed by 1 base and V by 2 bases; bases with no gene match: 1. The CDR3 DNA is TGCGCCAGCAGCTTAGGGACAGGCCAAGAGACCCAGTACTTC. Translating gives CASSLGTGQETQYF.

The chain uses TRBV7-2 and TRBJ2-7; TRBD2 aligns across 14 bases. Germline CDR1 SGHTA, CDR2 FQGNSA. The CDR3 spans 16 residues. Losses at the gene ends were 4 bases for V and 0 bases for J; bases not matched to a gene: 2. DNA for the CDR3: TGTGCCAGCAGCTGGACTAGCGGGGGGTCCTCCTACGAGCAGTACTTC. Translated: CASSWTSGGSSYEQYF.

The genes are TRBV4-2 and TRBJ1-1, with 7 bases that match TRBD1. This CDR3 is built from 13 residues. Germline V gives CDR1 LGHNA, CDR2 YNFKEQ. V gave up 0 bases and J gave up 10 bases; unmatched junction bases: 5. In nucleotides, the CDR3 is TGTGCCAGCAGCCAAGATCTGGCAGGGGGAGCTTTCTTT. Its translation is CASSQDLAGGAFF.

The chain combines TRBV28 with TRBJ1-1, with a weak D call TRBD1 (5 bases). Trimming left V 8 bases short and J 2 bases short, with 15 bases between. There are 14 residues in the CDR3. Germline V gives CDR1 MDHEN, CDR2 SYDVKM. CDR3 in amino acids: CASLGGVRNTEAFF. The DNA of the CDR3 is TGTGCCAGCCTGGGGGGGGTACGAAACACTGAAGCTTTCTTT.

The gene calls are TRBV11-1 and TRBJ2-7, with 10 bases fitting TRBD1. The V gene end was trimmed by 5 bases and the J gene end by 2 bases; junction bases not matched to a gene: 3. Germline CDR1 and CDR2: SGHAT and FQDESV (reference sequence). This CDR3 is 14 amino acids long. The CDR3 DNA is TGTGCCAGCAGCAGGGGACAGGGGCCCTACGAGCAGTACTTC. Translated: CASSRGQGPYEQYF.

CDR3 DNA sequence: TGCGCCAGCAGCCACCTATGGACAGGGAGCACAGATACGCAGTATTTT. Amino acids: CASSHLWTGSTDTQYF. This sequence joins TRBV4-1 and TRBJ2-3; the match to TRBD1 covers 8 bases. The germline CDR1 and CDR2 sequences are MGHRA and YSYEKL. V dropped 3 bases and J dropped 0; count of bases not matched to a gene: 5. This CDR3 contains 16 residues.

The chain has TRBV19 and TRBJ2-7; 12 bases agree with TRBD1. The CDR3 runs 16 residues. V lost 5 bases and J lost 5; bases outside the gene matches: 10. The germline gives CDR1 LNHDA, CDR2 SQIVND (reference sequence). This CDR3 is CASSADPGQGAHEQYF. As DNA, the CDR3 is TGTGCCAGTAGTGCTGATCCGGGACAGGGGGCCCACGAGCAGTACTTC.

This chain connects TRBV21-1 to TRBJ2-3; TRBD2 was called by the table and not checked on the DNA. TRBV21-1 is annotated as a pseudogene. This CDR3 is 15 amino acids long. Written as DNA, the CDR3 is TGTGCCAGTGTTCTAGCGGGGGGGCTAACAGATACGCAGTATTTT. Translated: CASVLAGGLTDTQYF.

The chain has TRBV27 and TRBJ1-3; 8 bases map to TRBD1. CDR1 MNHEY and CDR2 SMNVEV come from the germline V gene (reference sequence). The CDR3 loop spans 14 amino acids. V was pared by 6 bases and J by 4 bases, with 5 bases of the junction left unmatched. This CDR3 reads CASRLTGAGNTIYF. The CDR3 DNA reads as TGTGCCAGCAGATTGACAGGGGCCGGAAACACCATATATTTT.

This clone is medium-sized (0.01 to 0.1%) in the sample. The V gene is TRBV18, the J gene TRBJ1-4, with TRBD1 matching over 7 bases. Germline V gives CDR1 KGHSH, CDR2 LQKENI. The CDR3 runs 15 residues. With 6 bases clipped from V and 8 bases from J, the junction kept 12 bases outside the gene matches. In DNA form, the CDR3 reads TGTGCCAGCTCCCAGGCCGGGACAGCAGGCGAAAAACTGTTTTTT. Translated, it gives CASSQAGTAGEKLFF.

The CDR3 region is CASSSRLAGEETQYF. CDR3 bases: TGTGCCAGCAGCTCCAGACTAGCGGGGGAAGAGACCCAGTACTTC. The V and J genes are TRBV7-2 and TRBJ2-5; 12 bases are shared with TRBD2. There are 15 residues in the CDR3. V trimming: 4 bases; J trimming: 3 bases; junction bases outside the gene matches: 3. Germline values: CDR1 SGHTA, CDR2 FQGNSA. Drawing the rest from reference TRBV7-2 and TRBJ2-5, the complete variable domain is GAGVSQSPSNKVTEKGKDVELRCDPISGHTALYWYRQSLGQGLEFLIYFQGNSAPDKSGLPSDRFSAERTGGSVSTLTIQRTQQEDSAVYLCASSSRLAGEETQYFGPGTRLLVL.

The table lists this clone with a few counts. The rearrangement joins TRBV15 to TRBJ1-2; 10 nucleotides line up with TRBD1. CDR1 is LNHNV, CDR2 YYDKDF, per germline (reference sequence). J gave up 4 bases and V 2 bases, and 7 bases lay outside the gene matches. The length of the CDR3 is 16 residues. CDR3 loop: CATSRPDRGLIYGYTF. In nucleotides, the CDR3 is TGTGCCACCAGCAGACCTGACAGGGGGCTTATCTATGGCTACACCTTC.

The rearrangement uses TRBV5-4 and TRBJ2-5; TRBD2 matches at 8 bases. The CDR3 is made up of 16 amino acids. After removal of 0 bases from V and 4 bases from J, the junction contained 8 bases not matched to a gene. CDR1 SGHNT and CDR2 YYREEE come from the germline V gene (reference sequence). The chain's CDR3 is CASSLVAGGASETQYF. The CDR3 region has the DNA TGTGCCAGCAGCTTGGTTGCCGGGGGGGCCTCAGAGACCCAGTACTTC. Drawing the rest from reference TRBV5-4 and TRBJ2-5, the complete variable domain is ETGVTQSPTHLIKTRGQQVTLRCSSQSGHNTVSWYQQALGQGPQFIFQYYREEENGRGNFPPRFSGLQFPNYSSELNVNALELDDSALYLCASSLVAGGASETQYFGPGTRLLVL.

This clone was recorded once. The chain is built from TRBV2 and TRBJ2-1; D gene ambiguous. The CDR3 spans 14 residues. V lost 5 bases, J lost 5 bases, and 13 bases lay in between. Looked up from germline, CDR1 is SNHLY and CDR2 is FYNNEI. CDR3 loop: CASSRQTKHNEQFF. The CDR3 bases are TGTGCCAGCAGTAGGCAGACAAAGCACAATGAGCAGTTCTTC.

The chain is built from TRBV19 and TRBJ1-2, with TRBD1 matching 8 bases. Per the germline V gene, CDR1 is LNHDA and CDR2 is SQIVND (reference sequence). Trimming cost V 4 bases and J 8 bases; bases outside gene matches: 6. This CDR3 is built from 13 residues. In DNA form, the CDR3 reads TGTGCCAGTAGTACTCCAGGGGGCCTGGGCTACACCTTC. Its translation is CASSTPGGLGYTF.

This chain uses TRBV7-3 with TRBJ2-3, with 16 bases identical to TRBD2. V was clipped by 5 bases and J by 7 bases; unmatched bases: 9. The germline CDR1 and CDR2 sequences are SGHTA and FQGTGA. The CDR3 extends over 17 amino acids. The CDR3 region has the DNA TGTGCCAGCAGCCCCCTGGGACTAGCGGGGGGGTTGAATACGCAGTATTTT. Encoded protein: CASSPLGLAGGLNTQYF.